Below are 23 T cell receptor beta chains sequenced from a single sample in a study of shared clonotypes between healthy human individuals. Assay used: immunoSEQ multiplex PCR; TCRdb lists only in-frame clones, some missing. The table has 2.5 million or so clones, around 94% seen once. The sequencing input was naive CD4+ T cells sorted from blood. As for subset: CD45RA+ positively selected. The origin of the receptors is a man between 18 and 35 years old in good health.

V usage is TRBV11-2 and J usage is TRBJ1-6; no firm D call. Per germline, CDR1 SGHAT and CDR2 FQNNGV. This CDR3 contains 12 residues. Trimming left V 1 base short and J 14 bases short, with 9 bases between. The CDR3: CASSLVLGTLHF. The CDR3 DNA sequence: TGTGCCAGCAGCTTAGTTCTGGGGACCCTCCACTTT.

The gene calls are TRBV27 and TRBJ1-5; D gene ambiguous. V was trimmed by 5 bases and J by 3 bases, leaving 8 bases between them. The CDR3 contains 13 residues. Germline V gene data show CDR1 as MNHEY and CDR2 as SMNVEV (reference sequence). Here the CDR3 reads CASSRQPNQPQHF. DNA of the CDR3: TGTGCCAGCAGTCGGCAGCCCAATCAGCCCCAGCATTTT.

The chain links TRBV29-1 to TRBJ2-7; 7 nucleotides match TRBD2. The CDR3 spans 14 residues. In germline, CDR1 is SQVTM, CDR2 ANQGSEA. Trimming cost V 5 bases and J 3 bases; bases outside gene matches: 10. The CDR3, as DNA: TGCAGCGTTCAATTGAGGAGCGGGAACTACGAGCAGTACTTC. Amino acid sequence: CSVQLRSGNYEQYF.

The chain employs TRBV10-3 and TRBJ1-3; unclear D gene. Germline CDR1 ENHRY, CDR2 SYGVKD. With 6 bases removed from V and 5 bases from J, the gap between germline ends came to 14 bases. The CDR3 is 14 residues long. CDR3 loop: CAIRSDTGRNTIYF. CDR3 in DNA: TGTGCCATCAGGAGCGATACGGGAAGAAACACCATATATTTT.

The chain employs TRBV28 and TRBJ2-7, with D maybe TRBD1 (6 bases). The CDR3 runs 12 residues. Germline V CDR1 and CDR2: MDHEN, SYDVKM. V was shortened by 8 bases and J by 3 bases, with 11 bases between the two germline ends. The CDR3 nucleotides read TGTGCCAGCCAGGGGATGGGCTACGAGCAGTACTTC. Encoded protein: CASQGMGYEQYF.

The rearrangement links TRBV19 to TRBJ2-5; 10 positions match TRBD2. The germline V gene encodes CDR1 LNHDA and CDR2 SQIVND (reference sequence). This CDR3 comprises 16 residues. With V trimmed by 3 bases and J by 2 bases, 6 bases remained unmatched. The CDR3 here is CASSIGIAGGQETQYF. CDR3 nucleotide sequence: TGTGCCAGTAGTATCGGTATAGCGGGGGGTCAAGAGACCCAGTACTTC.

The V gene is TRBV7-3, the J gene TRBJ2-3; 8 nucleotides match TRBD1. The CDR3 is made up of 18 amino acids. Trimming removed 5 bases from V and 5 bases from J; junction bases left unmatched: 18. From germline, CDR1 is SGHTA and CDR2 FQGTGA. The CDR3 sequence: CASSPGGRGLTGLDTQYF. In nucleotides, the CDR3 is TGTGCCAGCAGCCCAGGGGGCAGGGGTCTAACAGGCCTAGATACGCAGTATTTT.

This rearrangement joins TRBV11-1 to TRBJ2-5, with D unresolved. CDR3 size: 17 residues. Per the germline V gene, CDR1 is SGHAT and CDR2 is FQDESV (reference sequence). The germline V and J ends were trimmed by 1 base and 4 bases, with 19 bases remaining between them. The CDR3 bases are TGTGCCAGCAGCTTAGGCCCCCGCCCCCCGGTAATAGAGACCCAGTACTTC. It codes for CASSLGPRPPVIETQYF.

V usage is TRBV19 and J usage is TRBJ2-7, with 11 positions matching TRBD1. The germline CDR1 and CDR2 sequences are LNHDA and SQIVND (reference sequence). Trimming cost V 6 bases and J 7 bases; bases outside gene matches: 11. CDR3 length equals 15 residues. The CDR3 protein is CASRGPGQGADEQYF. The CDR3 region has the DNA TGTGCCAGTAGGGGGCCCGGACAGGGGGCGGATGAGCAGTACTTC.

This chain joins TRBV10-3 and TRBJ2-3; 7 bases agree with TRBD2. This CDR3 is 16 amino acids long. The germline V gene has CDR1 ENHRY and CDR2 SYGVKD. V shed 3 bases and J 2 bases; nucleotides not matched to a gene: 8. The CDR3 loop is CAISELKGTTTDTQYF. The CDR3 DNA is TGTGCCATCAGTGAACTTAAGGGGACTACCACAGATACGCAGTATTTT.

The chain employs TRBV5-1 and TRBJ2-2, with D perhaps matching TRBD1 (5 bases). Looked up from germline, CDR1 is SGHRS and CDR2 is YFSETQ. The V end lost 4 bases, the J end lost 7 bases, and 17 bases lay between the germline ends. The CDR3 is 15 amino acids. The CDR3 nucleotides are TGCGCCAGCAGCCCGTCGCCAGGGTCAAACGGGGAGCTGTTTTTT. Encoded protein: CASSPSPGSNGELFF. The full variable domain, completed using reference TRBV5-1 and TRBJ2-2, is KAGVTQTPRYLIKTRGQQVTLSCSPISGHRSVSWYQQTPGQGLQFLFEYFSETQRNKGNFPGRFSGRQFSNSRSEMNVSTLELGDSALYLCASSPSPGSNGELFFGEGSRLTVL.

CDR3 loop: CASSLQPGSGNSPLHF. The CDR3 DNA follows: TGTGCCAGCAGCTTACAACCGGGATCGGGTAATTCACCCCTCCACTTT. V gene TRBV7-3 combines with J gene TRBJ1-6; D is unclear. Trimming cost V 2 bases and J 6 bases, with 14 bases left between them. CDR3 size: 16 residues. Germline CDR1 is SGHTA and CDR2 is FQGTGA.

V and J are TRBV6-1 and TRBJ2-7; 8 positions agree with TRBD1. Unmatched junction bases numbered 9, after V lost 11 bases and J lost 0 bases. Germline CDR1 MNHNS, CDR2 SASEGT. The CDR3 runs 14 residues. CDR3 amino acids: CAGRRGTGSYEQYF. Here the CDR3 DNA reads TGTGCCGGCCGCCGGGGGACAGGCTCCTACGAGCAGTACTTC.

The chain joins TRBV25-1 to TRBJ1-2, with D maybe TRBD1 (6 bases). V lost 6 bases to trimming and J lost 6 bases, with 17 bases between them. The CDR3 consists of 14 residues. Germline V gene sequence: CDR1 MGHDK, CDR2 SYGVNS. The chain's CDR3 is CASSGQGRSDGYTF. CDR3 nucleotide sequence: TGTGCCAGCAGCGGGCAGGGGCGCAGTGATGGCTACACCTTC.

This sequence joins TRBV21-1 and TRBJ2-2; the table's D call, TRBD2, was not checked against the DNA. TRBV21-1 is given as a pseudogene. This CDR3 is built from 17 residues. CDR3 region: CASSNEASIPPTGELFF. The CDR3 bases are TGTGCCAGCAGCAATGAAGCCTCCATACCGCCTACCGGGGAGCTGTTTTTT.

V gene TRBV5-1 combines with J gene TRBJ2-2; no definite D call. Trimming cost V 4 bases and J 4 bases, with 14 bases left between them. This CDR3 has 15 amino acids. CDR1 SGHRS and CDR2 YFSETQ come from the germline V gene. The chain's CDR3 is CASSTPVGSTGELFF. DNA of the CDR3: TGCGCCAGCAGCACCCCCGTCGGGTCCACCGGGGAGCTGTTTTTT.

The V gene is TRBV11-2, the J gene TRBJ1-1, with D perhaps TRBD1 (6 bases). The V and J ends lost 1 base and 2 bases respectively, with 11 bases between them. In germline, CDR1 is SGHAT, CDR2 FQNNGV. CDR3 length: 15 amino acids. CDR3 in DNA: TGTGCCAGCAGCTTAGGGGGGCAGACCAACACTGAAGCTTTCTTT. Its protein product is CASSLGGQTNTEAFF.

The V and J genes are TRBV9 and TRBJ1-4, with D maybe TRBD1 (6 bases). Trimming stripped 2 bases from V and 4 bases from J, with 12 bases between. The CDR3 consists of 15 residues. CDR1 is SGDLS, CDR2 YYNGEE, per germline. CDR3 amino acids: CASSVLGQINEKLFF. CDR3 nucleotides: TGTGCCAGCAGCGTTTTAGGACAGATTAATGAAAAACTGTTTTTT.

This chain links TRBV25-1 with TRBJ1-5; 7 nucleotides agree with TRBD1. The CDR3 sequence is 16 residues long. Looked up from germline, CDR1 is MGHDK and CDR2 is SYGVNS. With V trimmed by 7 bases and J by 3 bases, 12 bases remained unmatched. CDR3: CASTTSPGTANQPQHF. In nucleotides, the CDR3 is TGTGCCAGCACCACTAGCCCCGGGACAGCCAATCAGCCCCAGCATTTT.

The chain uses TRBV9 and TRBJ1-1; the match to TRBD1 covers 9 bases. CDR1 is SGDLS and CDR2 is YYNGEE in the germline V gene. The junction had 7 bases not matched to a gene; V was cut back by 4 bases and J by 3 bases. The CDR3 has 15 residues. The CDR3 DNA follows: TGTGCCAGCAGCCCACTACAGGGGGCCCACACTGAAGCTTTCTTT. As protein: CASSPLQGAHTEAFF. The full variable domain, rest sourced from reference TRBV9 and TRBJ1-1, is DSGVTQTPKHLITATGQRVTLRCSPRSGDLSVYWYQQSLDQGLQFLIQYYNGEERAKGNILERFSAQQFPDLHSELNLSSLELGDSALYFCASSPLQGAHTEAFFGQGTRLTVV.

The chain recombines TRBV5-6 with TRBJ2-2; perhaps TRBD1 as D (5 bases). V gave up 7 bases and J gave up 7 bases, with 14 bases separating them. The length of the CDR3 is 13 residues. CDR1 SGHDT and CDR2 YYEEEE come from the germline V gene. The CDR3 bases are TGTGCCAGCGCAGGGTACGATGGCGGGGAGCTGTTTTTT. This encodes CASAGYDGGELFF.

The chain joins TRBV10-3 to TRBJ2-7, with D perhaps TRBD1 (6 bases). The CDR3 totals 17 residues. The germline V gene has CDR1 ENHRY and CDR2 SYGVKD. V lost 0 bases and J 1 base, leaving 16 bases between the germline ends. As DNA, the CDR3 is TGTGCCATCAGTGAGTCTGATAGGCAGGGGAAGTCCTACGAGCAGTACTTC. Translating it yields CAISESDRQGKSYEQYF.

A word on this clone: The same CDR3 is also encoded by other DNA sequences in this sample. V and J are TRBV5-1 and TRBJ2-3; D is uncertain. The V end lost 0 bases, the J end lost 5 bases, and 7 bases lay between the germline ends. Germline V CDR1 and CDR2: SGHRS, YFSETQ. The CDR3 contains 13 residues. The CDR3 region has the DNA TGCGCCAGCAGCTTGGCCGGAGAAGATACGCAGTATTTT. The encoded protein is CASSLAGEDTQYF.